Given below is one T cell receptor (beta chain) in context. What it recognizes is unknown. The CDR3 covers 16 residues. V was cut by 5 bases and J by 2 bases, with 16 bases left in between. Germline V gene sequence: CDR1 MNHEY, CDR2 SMNVEV (reference sequence). Amplification used 60 Vbeta primers and 13 Jbeta primers. TCRdb's copy holds only in-frame clones and misses some; the assay was immunoSEQ multiplex PCR. In the table there are fewer than 150,000 clones, around 80% of which are singletons. This sample was taken from a study of cytomegalovirus exposure and HLA in healthy donors. Across the whole study: HLA-typed donors were the source of roughly 80 million unique TCRs held in an early data release. Study observations and caveats: Cytomegalovirus-associated status was assigned to around 160 TCR beta chains.

The chain carries TRBV27 and TRBJ2-1, with D tentatively TRBD2 (5 bases). This clonotype was sampled from a man younger than 40 in good health and CMV-seronegative. The sequencing sample was made of PBMCs. CDR3: CASSPRERATYNEQFF. The CDR3 DNA reads TGTGCCAGCAGTCCCCGGGAACGAGCGACCTACAATGAGCAGTTCTTC.